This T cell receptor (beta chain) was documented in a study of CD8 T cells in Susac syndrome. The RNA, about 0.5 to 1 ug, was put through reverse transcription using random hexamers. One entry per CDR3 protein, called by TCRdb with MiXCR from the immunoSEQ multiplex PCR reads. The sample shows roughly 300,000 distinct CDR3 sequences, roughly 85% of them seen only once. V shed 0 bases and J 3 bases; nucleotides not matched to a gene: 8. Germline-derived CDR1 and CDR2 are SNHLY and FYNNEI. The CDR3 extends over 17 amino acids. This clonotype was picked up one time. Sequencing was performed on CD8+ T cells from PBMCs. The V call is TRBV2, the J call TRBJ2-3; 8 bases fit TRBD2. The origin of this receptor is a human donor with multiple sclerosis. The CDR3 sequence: CASSEALREGPTDTQYF. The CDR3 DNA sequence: TGTGCCAGCAGTGAAGCGCTTCGGGAGGGCCCGACAGATACGCAGTATTTT.